This T cell receptor (beta chain) appears in the sequencing data of a study of blood T cell repertoires in COVID-19. This CDR3 is built from 15 residues. From germline, CDR1 is SGHDN and CDR2 FVKESK. V lost 1 base, J lost 10 bases, and 14 bases lay in between. Study processing details: Researchers report that nucleated cell counts were estimated from reference gene primer amplification. The method was immunoSEQ multiplex PCR; TCRdb's version includes in-frame clones alone and lacks a portion of them. The DNA was the basis for D and trimming; V, J and clone size are from that table. The data show 250,000 to 400,000 clones, with approximately 88% seen just once and 1.6% held by the top ten.

This receptor was taken from a woman aged 25 to 39 with COVID-19, enrolled during active disease. The chain carries TRBV14 and TRBJ1-6; possibly TRBD1 for D (6 bases). Sequences were obtained from peripheral blood. For the CDR3, the DNA is TGTGCCAGCAGCCAAGTGAGGGGGGGGGTCTCACCCCTCCACTTT. It encodes CASSQVRGGVSPLHF.